Included here is one T cell receptor (beta chain) sequence, with context. The antigen remains unidentified. V shed 3 bases and J 0 bases; nucleotides not matched to a gene: 2. There are 16 residues in the CDR3. The germline V gene has CDR1 SGHDT and CDR2 YYEEEE. Generated by immunoSEQ multiplex PCR, the TCRdb table keeps only in-frame clones and is missing some. The sample carries around 50,000 clones, 80% to 90% recorded once. The sample is drawn from a study of OX40 agonist ivuxolimab in advanced cancers. Study-level points and caveats: CD8+ T cells averaged more expanded clones than CD4+. Antigen specificity of clonally expanded peripheral T cells was not established.

The source of this sequence is an adult with an advanced solid tumor such as melanoma, head and neck, liver or kidney cancer. The input for sequencing was CD4+ or CD8+ T cells sorted from blood, taken in a trial of the OX40 agonist ivuxolimab. This chain links TRBV5-6 with TRBJ1-4; 10 bases agree with TRBD1. Written as DNA, the CDR3 is TGTGCCAGCAGCTGGGACAGGGGCTCAACTAATGAAAAACTGTTTTTT. The encoded protein is CASSWDRGSTNEKLFF.